These T cell receptor beta chains were read from a single sample in a study of T cell repertoires in cytomegalovirus infection. TCRdb independently ran MiXCR on the reads; one entry per CDR3 protein. The sample includes over 300,000 distinct CDR3 sequences, about a sixth of them seen just once. Sequenced sample: PBMCs. Source of these receptors: a human donor in good health (CMV status not recorded). Some clones in this sample may be carry-over from other donors' samples. Each CDR3 is given with its conserved first and last residue. A D gene is named only where the DNA matches it firmly. A clone size is listed for some rows: how often the clone was seen (once, few, many), or a class if it is expanded.

CASSLAAGDLYEQYF,.,.,TRBV11-2
CASSFGRSEQFF,.,.,TRBV6-5
CSARTGRLVNEQFF,few,.,TRBV20-1
CASSPGSEQFF,many,.,TRBV7-9
CASSYGGIPNYGYTF,many,.,TRBV6-5
CSAHTGAKNIQYF,.,.,TRBV20-1
CASSSPGQGSGGYTF,.,TRBD1,TRBV28
CASSLGRRNNEQFF,many,.,TRBV11-3
CASSGTGTTYYEQYF,few,TRBD2,TRBV6-5
CASSLNSRTGSGYEQYF,few,TRBD1,TRBV28
CASSLPTGGLSYEQYF,few,TRBD1,TRBV7-9
CAIREILAGGSDTQYF,.,TRBD2,TRBV10-3
CAAEGQGEITNTGELFF,.,TRBD1,TRBV25-1
CASSYGGSYNEQFF,.,.,TRBV6-5
CASVQGENTEAFF,few,TRBD1,TRBV2
CASSFTSGDNEQFF,few,TRBD2,TRBV11-1
CASSFGPYTDTQYF,.,.,TRBV11-3
CSAITGTGPSGANVLTF,.,.,TRBV20-1
CASSKKDRPGANVLTF,few,.,TRBV6-2/TRBV6-3
CASSLARTPRADTQYF,.,.,TRBV7-2
CASRSETGTQGYGYTF,few,.,TRBV19
CASSPGTGVFNTEAFF,.,TRBD1,TRBV5-1
CSARTGYEQFF,.,.,TRBV20-1
CASSMNRGGYGYTF,once,TRBD1,TRBV19